The 24 T cell receptor beta chains below come from one sample, sequenced in a study of shared clonotypes between healthy human individuals. Repertoires were generated with immunoSEQ multiplex PCR, while TCRdb's copy carries only in-frame clones and drops some. In the table there are 2.3 million or so clones, approximately 93% of which are singletons. The material sequenced was naive CD4+ T cells from PBMCs. The subset: CD45RA+ positively selected. These receptors all come from a man between 18 and 35 years old in good health. Some clones in this sample may be carry-over from other donors' samples.

V gene TRBV4-1 combines with J gene TRBJ2-3; maybe TRBD2 (6 bases). CDR3 length: 18 amino acids. V lost 0 bases and J lost 2, with 18 bases in between. Germline CDR1 MGHRA, CDR2 YSYEKL. The CDR3 bases are TGCGCCAGCAGCCAAGATCGATCGGGACCGGGACTCACAGATACGCAGTATTTT. Translated, it gives CASSQDRSGPGLTDTQYF.

The chain is built from TRBV18 and TRBJ1-1; D is ambiguous. The CDR3 spans 12 residues. Per the germline V gene, CDR1 is KGHSH and CDR2 is LQKENI. Trimming removed 2 bases at V and 7 bases at J, with 8 bases between. The CDR3 loop reads CASSPSTDEAFF. In DNA form, the CDR3 reads TGTGCCAGCTCACCAAGCACGGATGAAGCTTTCTTT.

The chain couples TRBV5-4 to TRBJ1-3, with D possibly matching TRBD1 (6 bases). CDR3 length: 14 amino acids. Germline V gives CDR1 SGHNT, CDR2 YYREEE (reference sequence). V lost 4 bases and J lost 3, with 11 bases in between. The CDR3 DNA sequence: TGTGCCAGCAGCAAAGGGGGAGGTGGAAACACCATATATTTT. Protein: CASSKGGGGNTIYF.

The chain is built from TRBV18 and TRBJ2-7, with 8 nucleotides matching TRBD2. The CDR3 is 13 amino acids. The germline CDR1 and CDR2 sequences are KGHSH and LQKENI. Trimming at V came to 5 bases and at J to 3 bases, leaving 3 bases not matched to a gene. The CDR3 sequence is CASSDSGDYEQYF. The DNA for the CDR3 is TGTGCCAGCTCAGATAGCGGGGACTACGAGCAGTACTTC.

The chain carries TRBV18 and TRBJ2-3; possible D gene TRBD1, 6 bases. The CDR3 spans 16 residues. Germline V CDR1 and CDR2: KGHSH, LQKENI. Between the trimmed V and J ends, which lost 5 bases and 7 bases, there was a span of 22 bases. CDR3 DNA sequence: TGTGCCAGCTCAGGGGGCAGGTCGACGAAGGGTTATACGCAGTATTTT. It specifies CASSGGRSTKGYTQYF.

This clone occurred once. The chain is built from TRBV7-6 and TRBJ2-1; D remains ambiguous. The CDR3 has 11 amino acids. Trimming took 8 bases from V and 6 from J, leaving 8 bases between them. From germline, CDR1 is SGHVS and CDR2 FNYEAQ. The CDR3 DNA reads TGTGCCAGCGGCGACTCCAATGAGCAGTTCTTC. Its translation is CASGDSNEQFF.

The CDR3 loop reads CASPPRQPSYEQYF. CDR3 sequence (DNA): TGTGCCAGCCCTCCGAGGCAGCCATCCTACGAGCAGTACTTC. The chain carries TRBV18 and TRBJ2-7; D gene uncertain. The CDR3 is 14 residues long. Germline CDR1 KGHSH, CDR2 LQKENI. The germline V and J ends were trimmed by 8 bases and 1 base, with 15 bases remaining between them.

About this clone itself: The same CDR3 can be traced to other DNA sequences in this sample. The chain is built from TRBV18 and TRBJ2-5, with TRBD2 identical over 8 bases. J lost 5 bases, V lost 3 bases, and 2 bases had no gene match. CDR1 is KGHSH and CDR2 is LQKENI in the germline V gene. This CDR3 spans 13 amino acids. As DNA, the CDR3 is TGTGCCAGCTCACCTGGCGGGGGGGAGACCCAGTACTTC. Encoded protein: CASSPGGGETQYF.

The V and J genes are TRBV28 and TRBJ1-4; D not certain. The CDR3 runs to 14 residues. V was pared by 4 bases and J by 4 bases, with 10 bases between. Germline V gives CDR1 MDHEN, CDR2 SYDVKM. The CDR3 nucleotides are TGTGCCAGCAGTTCTTTGTCGGATAATGAAAAACTGTTTTTT. Its translation: CASSSLSDNEKLFF. The full variable domain, its missing parts supplied by reference TRBV28 and TRBJ1-4, is DVKVTQSSRYLVKRTGEKVFLECVQDMDHENMFWYRQDPGLGLRLIYFSYDVKMKEKGDIPEGYSVSREKKERFSLILESASTNQTSMYLCASSSLSDNEKLFFGSGTQLSVL.

V gene TRBV5-1 combines with J gene TRBJ2-7, with TRBD1 matching over 8 bases. The J segment lost 4 bases and the V segment lost 5 bases, leaving 14 bases of the junction unmatched. The CDR3 consists of 16 residues. Per the germline V gene, CDR1 is SGHRS and CDR2 is YFSETQ. CDR3 in amino acids: CASSGSWGTGGYEQYF. DNA of the CDR3: TGCGCCAGCAGTGGTAGTTGGGGCACAGGGGGTTACGAGCAGTACTTC.

This clone was seen once. The chain joins TRBV5-1 to TRBJ2-7; no reliable D call. Germline loops: CDR1 SGHRS, CDR2 YFSETQ. Deletions cut 1 base from V and 6 bases from J, with 14 bases between. The CDR3 length is 14 residues. Here the CDR3 DNA reads TGCGCCAGCAGCTTGTGGTTTTCAGTAGCCGAGCAGTACTTC. Protein product: CASSLWFSVAEQYF. Based on the CDR3 plus reference TRBV5-1 and TRBJ2-7, the full variable domain is KAGVTQTPRYLIKTRGQQVTLSCSPISGHRSVSWYQQTPGQGLQFLFEYFSETQRNKGNFPGRFSGRQFSNSRSEMNVSTLELGDSALYLCASSLWFSVAEQYFGPGTRLTVT.

A note on this clone: The identical CDR3 is also encoded by other nucleotide sequences in the sample. The chain links TRBV28 to TRBJ1-5; D possibly corresponds to TRBD1 (5 bases). CDR3 size: 16 residues. Germline loops: CDR1 MDHEN, CDR2 SYDVKM. V lost 0 bases to trimming and J lost 0 bases, with 9 bases between them. CDR3 sequence: CASSLWYRPSNQPQHF. The CDR3 DNA follows: TGTGCCAGCAGTTTATGGTACAGGCCTAGCAATCAGCCCCAGCATTTT.

The sample holds a few counts of this clone. The V gene is TRBV14, the J gene TRBJ1-1; tentative D call: TRBD1 (5 bases). The germline V gene encodes CDR1 SGHDN and CDR2 FVKESK. The V end was cut by 4 bases, the J end by 2 bases, with 11 bases between. The length of the CDR3 is 14 residues. The CDR3 reads CASSPLGTNTEAFF. CDR3 DNA sequence: TGTGCCAGCAGCCCTCTGGGGACTAACACTGAAGCTTTCTTT.

The J gene is TRBJ2-1, the V gene TRBV14; D is perhaps TRBD2 (6 bases). This CDR3 has 17 amino acids. V lost 4 bases and J lost 5, with 21 bases in between. In germline, CDR1 is SGHDN, CDR2 FVKESK. CDR3: CASSRRGQSDYHNEQFF. The DNA for the CDR3 is TGTGCCAGCAGCCGACGGGGTCAATCGGACTATCACAATGAGCAGTTCTTC.

This chain joins TRBV7-8 and TRBJ2-3; D may be TRBD1 (6 bases). V was shortened by 1 base and J by 1 base, with 18 bases between the two germline ends. CDR3 length: 18 amino acids. The germline CDR1 and CDR2 sequences are SGHVS and FQNEAQ. This chain's CDR3 is CASSLVRKRTVGTDTQYF. The CDR3 coding sequence is TGTGCCAGCAGCTTAGTGAGGAAGAGGACAGTCGGCACAGATACGCAGTATTTT. Using reference TRBV7-8 and TRBJ2-3 for the parts outside the CDR3, the full variable domain is GAGVSQSPRYKVAKRGQDVALRCDPISGHVSLFWYQQALGQGPEFLTYFQNEAQLDKSGLPSDRFFAERPEGSVSTLKIQRTQQEDSAVYLCASSLVRKRTVGTDTQYFGPGTRLTVL.

This clone was found once. Other DNA variants within this sample encode the same CDR3. The CDR3 DNA sequence: TGTGCCAGCAGCTTAACTGGACAGCCCAATCAGCCCCAGCATTTT. This sequence encodes CASSLTGQPNQPQHF. The rearrangement joins TRBV7-3 to TRBJ1-5; D may be TRBD1 (6 bases). V lost 0 bases to trimming and J lost 3 bases, with 9 bases between them. Germline V lookup: CDR1 SGHTA, CDR2 FQGTGA. This CDR3 has 15 residues.

This chain's CDR3 is CASSLAGDFGKRAQHF. CDR3 in DNA: TGTGCCAGCAGCTTGGCCGGGGACTTCGGAAAAAGGGCCCAGCATTTT. This chain uses TRBV5-6 with TRBJ1-5, with D possibly being TRBD1 (5 bases). The CDR3 extends over 16 amino acids. The V and J ends lost 0 bases and 11 bases respectively, with 21 bases between them. Germline-derived CDR1 and CDR2 are SGHDT and YYEEEE.

V and J are TRBV5-5 and TRBJ1-1; D unresolved. The germline gives CDR1 SGHKS, CDR2 YYEKEE (reference sequence). The CDR3 is made up of 14 amino acids. Trimming shortened V by 2 bases and J by 7 bases, and 15 bases separated the two germline ends. The CDR3 nucleotides read TGTGCCAGCAGCTTCCGCCCCACGGGGAGTGAAGCTTTCTTT. Amino acids: CASSFRPTGSEAFF. The variable domain in full, completed from reference TRBV5-5 and TRBJ1-1, reads DAGVTQSPTHLIKTRGQQVTLRCSPISGHKSVSWYQQVLGQGPQFIFQYYEKEERGRGNFPDRFSARQFPNYSSELNVNALLLGDSALYLCASSFRPTGSEAFFGQGTRLTVV.

The sample holds one count of this clone. The chain carries TRBV7-2 and TRBJ1-1; D unresolved. There are 12 residues in the CDR3. Trimming shortened V by 7 bases and J by 11 bases, and 17 bases separated the two germline ends. Germline V lookup: CDR1 SGHTA, CDR2 FQGNSA. The CDR3 here is CASTLWAGAAFF. CDR3 nucleotide sequence: TGTGCCAGCACCCTATGGGCGGGTGCGGCTTTCTTT.

As DNA, the CDR3 is TGTGCCAGCAGCCCCTTGACAGGATTGAACACTGAAGCTTTCTTT. It codes for CASSPLTGLNTEAFF. The V call is TRBV7-9, the J call TRBJ1-1; TRBD1 might be the D (6 bases). V was shortened by 5 bases and J by 0 bases, with 13 bases between the two germline ends. The CDR3 loop spans 15 amino acids. Germline V gene lookup returns CDR1 SEHNR and CDR2 FQNEAQ (reference sequence).

The V and J genes are TRBV6-5 and TRBJ2-5; maybe TRBD1 (6 bases). Trimming pared 4 bases from V and 5 bases from J, leaving 14 bases between. The germline V gene encodes CDR1 MNHEY and CDR2 SVGAGI. The CDR3 loop spans 14 amino acids. The CDR3, as DNA: TGTGCCAGCAGTTCCTTCAGGGGTTCGGAGACCCAGTACTTC. This gives the protein CASSSFRGSETQYF.

The J gene is TRBJ2-3, the V gene TRBV4-2; TRBD2 might be the D (6 bases). The ends were cut back, 5 bases at V and 0 bases at J, with 18 bases in the middle. This CDR3 comprises 17 residues. The V gene's germline CDR1 is LGHNA and CDR2 YNFKEQ. The DNA of the CDR3 is TGTGCCAGCAGCACCCAGAGCGGAGGGACTAGCACAGATACGCAGTATTTT. Protein sequence: CASSTQSGGTSTDTQYF.

This chain uses TRBV27 with TRBJ2-3; no clear D. The CDR3 runs 13 residues. V lost 4 bases to trimming and J lost 0 bases, with 5 bases between them. Germline CDR1 reads MNHEY; CDR2 reads SMNVEV (reference sequence). CDR3 amino acids: CASSSYSTDTQYF. The CDR3 DNA follows: TGTGCCAGCAGTTCATACAGCACAGATACGCAGTATTTT.

The J gene is TRBJ1-4, the V gene TRBV28; D is unresolved. CDR1 is MDHEN, CDR2 SYDVKM, per germline. The CDR3 is 13 residues long. Trimming pared 6 bases from V and 6 bases from J, leaving 11 bases between. The CDR3 protein is CASRSTEDEKLFF. CDR3 nucleotide sequence: TGTGCCAGCAGGTCCACAGAGGATGAAAAACTGTTTTTT.